The T cell receptor beta chain described here comes from a study of T cell changes during pregnancy in multiple sclerosis. The assay was immunoSEQ multiplex PCR, and TCRdb's table has in-frame clones only and misses some. Of over 50,000 clones listed, 90% are singletons. With 4 bases removed from V and 4 bases from J, the gap between germline ends came to 14 bases. The germline CDR1 and CDR2 sequences are SGHRS and YFSETQ. The CDR3 has 14 amino acids. The clonotype was recovered from a female donor in good health, enrolled as a control in a pregnancy study. J is TRBJ1-2 and V is TRBV5-1; D gene ambiguous. Specimen: peripheral blood, collected in the first trimester of pregnancy. The CDR3, as DNA: TGCGCCAGCAGCCCAGAGGAGTCGGGCTATGGCTACACCTTC. Its protein product is CASSPEESGYGYTF.